A selection of T cell receptor beta chains follows, all from one sample in a study of T cells in Graves' hyperthyroidism and ophthalmopathy. One entry per CDR3 protein, called by TCRdb with MiXCR from the multiplex PCR reads. The data show 490,000 or so distinct CDR3 sequences, 20% seen once. The material sequenced was blood. Receptors were obtained from a man aged 40-55 years with Graves' ophthalmopathy. Both conserved end residues are part of each CDR3. Each record gives: V gene, D gene, J gene, clone size, CDR3 protein, CDR3 DNA. The D gene is left open where the match is weak. The size field is filled for only some rows; it gives once, few, many or a size class.

TRBV27	.	TRBJ2-2	many	CASSLSGGEGELFF	TGTGCCAGCAGTTTATCAGGAGGGGAGGGGGAGCTGTTTTTT
TRBV29-1	.	TRBJ1-1	few	CSVKTGQNTEAFF	TGCAGCGTTAAGACAGGCCAGAACACTGAAGCTTTCTTT
TRBV10-1	TRBD1	TRBJ1-3	.	CASSGGGSGNTIYF	TGCGCCAGCAGTGGAGGGGGCTCGGGAAACACCATATATTTT
TRBV11-2	TRBD2	TRBJ2-4	few	CASSPVAGARNIQYF	TGTGCCAGCAGCCCCGTAGCGGGAGCGAGAAACATTCAGTACTTC
TRBV7-2	.	TRBJ1-1	few	CASSPDGGRWTEAFF	TGTGCCAGCAGCCCAGATGGGGGGCGTTGGACTGAAGCTTTCTTT
TRBV20-1	TRBD1	TRBJ2-7	many	CSARQGYEQYF	TGCAGTGCCCGACAGGGCTACGAGCAGTACTTC
TRBV27	TRBD1	TRBJ1-2	many	CASRTGGVSYGYTF	TGTGCCAGCAGAACAGGGGGAGTTAGCTATGGCTACACCTTC
TRBV29-1	.	TRBJ2-1	few	CSVPTASSYNEQFF	TGCAGCGTTCCAACAGCTAGCTCCTACAATGAGCAGTTCTTC
TRBV9	TRBD1	TRBJ2-7	.	CASSLGQSPYEQYF	TGTGCCAGCAGCTTGGGACAGAGTCCCTACGAGCAGTACTTC
TRBV6-5	.	TRBJ1-2	many	CASSYSGQFPFYGYTF	TGTGCCAGCAGTTACTCCGGACAGTTCCCCTTCTATGGCTACACCTTC
TRBV9	.	TRBJ2-5	.	CASSATGKETQYF	TGTGCCAGCAGCGCTACAGGGAAAGAGACCCAGTACTTC
TRBV5-1	TRBD2	TRBJ2-3	many	CASSSGLAATDTQYF	TGCGCCAGCAGCTCGGGACTAGCGGCCACAGATACGCAGTATTTT
TRBV5-4	.	TRBJ1-1	few	CASSPSHTGRKAFF	TGTGCCAGCAGCCCTTCCCATACAGGGAGGAAAGCTTTCTTT
TRBV18	.	TRBJ2-5	many	CASSADQETQYF	TGTGCCAGCTCTGCGGATCAAGAGACCCAGTACTTC
TRBV7-9	.	TRBJ1-3	.	CASSPNPSSGNTIYF	TGTGCCAGCAGCCCCAACCCAAGCTCTGGAAACACCATATATTTT
TRBV5-1	.	TRBJ2-7	many	CASSLAIGGYTYEQYF	TGCGCCAGCAGCTTGGCCATCGGCGGTTACACCTACGAGCAGTACTTC
TRBV9	.	TRBJ1-4	.	CASSPTGSIEKLFF	TGTGCCAGCAGCCCTACAGGGAGTATTGAAAAACTGTTTTTT
TRBV7-9	.	TRBJ2-3	few	CASEGSETQYF	TGTGCCAGCGAGGGCTCGGAGACGCAGTATTTT
TRBV6-1	.	TRBJ1-5	.	CASTGAGAGNQPQHF	TGTGCCAGCACCGGAGCGGGGGCTGGCAATCAGCCCCAGCATTTT
TRBV18	TRBD2	TRBJ2-7	many	CASSPTTSGTYEQYF	TGTGCCAGCTCACCGACGACTAGCGGGACGTACGAGCAGTACTTC
TRBV6-5	.	TRBJ2-7	.	CASSYSWVREQYF	TGTGCCAGCAGTTACTCCTGGGTTCGCGAGCAGTACTTC
TRBV18	TRBD1	TRBJ1-1	.	CASSPPGQAANTEAFF	TGTGCCAGCTCACCGCCCGGACAGGCGGCGAACACTGAAGCTTTCTTT
TRBV3-1	.	TRBJ2-7	many	CASSPNPGDSYEQYF	TGTGCCAGCAGCCCAAACCCCGGGGACTCCTACGAGCAGTACTTC
TRBV20-1	.	TRBJ2-7	.	CSAAGGPGVYEQYF	TGCAGTGCTGCCGGGGGCCCTGGGGTCTACGAGCAGTACTTC